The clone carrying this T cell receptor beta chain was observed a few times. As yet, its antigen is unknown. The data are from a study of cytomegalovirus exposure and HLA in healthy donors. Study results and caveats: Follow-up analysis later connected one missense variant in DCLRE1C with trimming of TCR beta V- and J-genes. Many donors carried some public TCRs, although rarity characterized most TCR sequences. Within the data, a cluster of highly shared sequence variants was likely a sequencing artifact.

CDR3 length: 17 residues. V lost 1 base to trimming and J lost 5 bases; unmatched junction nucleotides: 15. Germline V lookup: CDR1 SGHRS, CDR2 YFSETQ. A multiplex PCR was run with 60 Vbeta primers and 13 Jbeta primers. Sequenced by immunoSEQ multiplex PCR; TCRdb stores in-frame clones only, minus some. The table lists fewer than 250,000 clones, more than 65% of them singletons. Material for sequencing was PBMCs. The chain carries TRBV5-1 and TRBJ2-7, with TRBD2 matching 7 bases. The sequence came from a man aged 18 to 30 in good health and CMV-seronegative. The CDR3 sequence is CASSLRAGVTIIDEQYF. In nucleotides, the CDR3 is TGCGCCAGCAGCTTGCGGGCGGGAGTAACCATAATTGACGAGCAGTACTTC.